This T cell receptor beta chain was sequenced during a study of T cells in Graves' hyperthyroidism and ophthalmopathy. This clonotype was recorded at least ten times. Trimming stripped 8 bases from V and 2 bases from J, with 13 bases between. The CDR3 consists of 13 residues. The investigators amplified TCR beta CDR3 regions from RNA transcripts. The TCR CDR3 first-round RT-PCR relied on the HTBI primer set. TCRdb redid the calling of the multiplex PCR reads with MiXCR, one entry per CDR3 protein. The sample lists approximately 490,000 distinct CDR3 sequences; under 25% were seen once. The sequenced sample consisted of blood. The chain carries TRBV12-3 or TRBV12-4 and TRBJ2-7, with D tentatively TRBD2 (6 bases). The sequence came from a woman in her seventies with Graves' ophthalmopathy. CDR3 sequence reads: CASGGGLTYEQYF. The CDR3 coding sequence is TGTGCCAGCGGGGGAGGACTAACCTACGAGCAGTACTTC.